This TCR beta chain was retrieved from a study of blood T cell repertoires in COVID-19. Repertoires were generated with immunoSEQ multiplex PCR, while TCRdb's copy carries only in-frame clones and drops some. The sample yields under 150,000 clones, 80% to 90% seen once. J gave up 6 bases and V 6 bases, and 12 bases lay outside the gene matches. The CDR3 runs 16 residues. Germline V gene data show CDR1 as KGHSH and CDR2 as LQKENI. The TCR was taken from a man older than 75 with active or convalescent COVID-19. The sample comprised peripheral blood. The chain recombines TRBV18 with TRBJ2-1; 9 nucleotides match TRBD2. The DNA of the CDR3 is TGTGCCAGCTCCACTCAAGGACTAGCGCCGGGCAATGAGCAGTTCTTC. It encodes CASSTQGLAPGNEQFF.